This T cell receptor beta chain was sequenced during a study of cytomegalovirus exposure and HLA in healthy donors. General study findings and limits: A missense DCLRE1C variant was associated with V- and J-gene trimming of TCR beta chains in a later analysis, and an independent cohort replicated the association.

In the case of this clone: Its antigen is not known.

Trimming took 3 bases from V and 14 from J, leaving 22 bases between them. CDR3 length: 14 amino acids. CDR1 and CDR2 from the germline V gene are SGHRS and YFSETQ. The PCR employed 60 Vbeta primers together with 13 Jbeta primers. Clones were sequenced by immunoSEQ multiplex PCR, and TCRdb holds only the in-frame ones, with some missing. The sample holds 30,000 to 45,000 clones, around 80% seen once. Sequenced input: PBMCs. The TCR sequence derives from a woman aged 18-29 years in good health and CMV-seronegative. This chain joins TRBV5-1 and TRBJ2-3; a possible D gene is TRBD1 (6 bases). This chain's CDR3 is CASSWRPRTEDPYF. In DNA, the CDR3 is TGCGCCAGCAGCTGGCGCCCCCGGACAGAGGATCCGTATTTT.